Below, 16 T cell receptor beta chains from the same sample are listed, as sequenced in a study of cytomegalovirus exposure and HLA in healthy donors. PCR primers comprised 60 Vbeta and 13 Jbeta primers. TCRdb's copy holds only in-frame clones and misses some; the assay was immunoSEQ multiplex PCR. The sample lists around 150,000 clones; over 70% were seen once. Sequenced material: PBMCs. The receptors were gathered from a woman between 40 and 55 years old in good health and CMV-seronegative.

This chain joins TRBV4-2 and TRBJ1-1; 9 bases are shared with TRBD1. Per the germline V gene, CDR1 is LGHNA and CDR2 is YNFKEQ. The CDR3 spans 17 residues. Trimming cost V 1 base and J 10 bases; bases outside gene matches: 16. The CDR3 sequence: CASSQGRLGQGFLGAFF. Here the CDR3 DNA reads TGTGCCAGCAGCCAAGGAAGATTGGGACAGGGTTTCCTGGGAGCTTTCTTT.

This sequence joins TRBV7-9 and TRBJ1-4, with TRBD1 matching over 11 bases. The junction had 7 bases not matched to a gene; V was cut back by 4 bases and J by 6 bases. Germline V gene lookup returns CDR1 SEHNR and CDR2 FQNEAQ (reference sequence). The CDR3 contains 16 residues. In nucleotides, the CDR3 is TGTGCCAGCAGCTCATTTTCGGGACAGGGGGATGAAAAACTGTTTTTT. Translating gives CASSSFSGQGDEKLFF.

This clone was picked up one time. This chain connects TRBV7-9 to TRBJ2-2, with D possibly TRBD1 on 5 matching bases. Germline-derived CDR1 and CDR2 are SEHNR and FQNEAQ (reference sequence). V was cut by 6 bases and J by 1 base, with 9 bases left in between. The CDR3 is 14 residues long. Written as DNA, the CDR3 is TGTGCCAGCAGTTCGACAGTGAACACCGGGGAGCTGTTTTTT. Translation gives CASSSTVNTGELFF. The variable domain in full, completed from reference TRBV7-9 and TRBJ2-2, reads DTGVSQNPRHKITKRGQNVTFRCDPISEHNRLYWYRQTLGQGPEFLTYFQNEAQLEKSRLLSDRFSAERPKGSFSTLEIQRTEQGDSAMYLCASSSTVNTGELFFGEGSRLTVL.

The V call is TRBV6-5, the J call TRBJ2-7; possibly TRBD1 for D (6 bases). The CDR3 totals 15 residues. The V gene lost 0 bases and the J gene lost 6 bases, with 15 bases spanning the gap. Germline V gene lookup returns CDR1 MNHEY and CDR2 SVGAGI. The CDR3, as DNA: TGTGCCAGCAGTTACTCGAGCAGGGGTAAAGGCGAGCAGTACTTC. It yields the protein CASSYSSRGKGEQYF.

V and J are TRBV30 and TRBJ2-5; 7 bases align to TRBD1. The J call may be in error: the DNA end matches TRBJ2-7 better. The germline CDR1 and CDR2 sequences are GTSNPN and SVGIG (reference sequence). This CDR3 spans 14 amino acids. DNA for the CDR3: TGTGCCTGGACACAGACAGGGAATTCCTACGAGCAGTACTTC. Protein product: CAWTQTGNSYEQYF.

The CDR3 DNA reads TGTGCCAGCAGCAAGGGACAGTACTTTAGCAATCAGCCCCAGCATTTT. It translates to CASSKGQYFSNQPQHF. This chain joins TRBV5-8 and TRBJ1-5, with 7 bases identical to TRBD1. The CDR3 sequence is 16 residues long. Germline CDR1 SGHTS, CDR2 YDEGEE. The J segment lost 0 bases and the V segment lost 4 bases, leaving 7 bases of the junction unmatched.

CDR3 bases: TGTGCCAGCAGCCTGACAGTTGCTTATGGCTACACCTTC. Amino acid sequence: CASSLTVAYGYTF. V and J are TRBV14 and TRBJ1-2, with D maybe TRBD1 (5 bases). The CDR3 is 13 amino acids. V lost 4 bases and J lost 5, with 11 bases in between. Germline CDR1 is SGHDN and CDR2 is FVKESK. The variable domain in full, with the rest retrieved from reference TRBV14 and TRBJ1-2, is EAGVTQFPSHSVIEKGQTVTLRCDPISGHDNLYWYRRVMGKEIKFLLHFVKESKQDESGMPNNRFLAERTGGTYSTLKVQPAELEDSGVYFCASSLTVAYGYTFGSGTRLTVV.

There are a few counts of this clone. V is TRBV7-3 and J is TRBJ1-6, with 8 bases aligning to TRBD1. CDR1 is SGHTA, CDR2 FQGTGA, per germline. V lost 4 bases to trimming and J lost 9 bases; unmatched junction nucleotides: 5. The CDR3 has 14 amino acids. The CDR3 DNA is TGTGCCAGCAGCTCCGGACAGGGCATTTCACCCCTCCACTTT. Its protein is CASSSGQGISPLHF.

The V and J genes are TRBV15 and TRBJ1-5, with unresolved D. Germline V lookup: CDR1 LNHNV, CDR2 YYDKDF (reference sequence). The CDR3 length is 15 residues. Between the trimmed V and J ends, which lost 3 bases and 0 bases, there was a span of 9 bases. The CDR3 protein is CATSSQQLSNQPQHF. CDR3 nucleotides: TGTGCCACCAGCAGCCAACAGCTTAGCAATCAGCCCCAGCATTTT.

This clone was observed a few times. This chain uses TRBV7-6 with TRBJ1-1; D possibly corresponds to TRBD1 (6 bases). This CDR3 is built from 12 residues. Germline loops: CDR1 SGHVS, CDR2 FNYEAQ. V gave up 4 bases and J gave up 6 bases, with 9 bases separating them. This CDR3 reads CASSSGQSEAFF. CDR3 coding DNA: TGTGCCAGCAGCTCAGGACAGTCTGAAGCTTTCTTT.

V and J are TRBV10-3 and TRBJ1-1, with 9 nucleotides matching TRBD1. The CDR3 contains 17 residues. Losses at the gene ends were 8 bases for V and 0 bases for J; bases not matched to a gene: 13. In germline, CDR1 is ENHRY, CDR2 SYGVKD. CDR3 DNA: TGTGCCATCGGGGCAACGGGGACAGGGACCGTGAACACTGAAGCTTTCTTT. This encodes CAIGATGTGTVNTEAFF.

The gene calls are TRBV29-1 and TRBJ2-5; 8 bases line up with TRBD1. The V segment lost 4 bases and the J segment 4 bases; nucleotides outside the gene matches: 5. Germline assignment: CDR1 SQVTM and CDR2 ANQGSEA. This CDR3 is 13 amino acids long. The CDR3 DNA reads TGCAGCGTTGGACAGGGGATGGGAGAGACCCAGTACTTC. Protein: CSVGQGMGETQYF.

The V call is TRBV4-1, the J call TRBJ1-4, with 8 bases lining up with TRBD1. Germline V gives CDR1 MGHRA, CDR2 YSYEKL. This CDR3 is built from 17 residues. The J segment lost 8 bases and the V segment lost 1 base, leaving 12 bases of the junction unmatched. The CDR3 region is CASSQVPAGTGGEKLFF. The CDR3, as DNA: TGCGCCAGCAGCCAAGTCCCTGCCGGGACAGGAGGGGAAAAACTGTTTTTT.

The CDR3 region has the DNA TGCAGCGTTGAAGCACAGGGTGGCGGCTACACCTTC. Amino acid sequence: CSVEAQGGGYTF. The chain has TRBV29-1 and TRBJ1-2; TRBD1 might be the D (6 bases). This CDR3 region has 12 residues. Germline CDR1 and CDR2: SQVTM and ANQGSEA. Deletions cut 1 base from V and 8 bases from J, with 11 bases between.

This chain uses TRBV6-5 with TRBJ2-1, with 8 nucleotides matching TRBD1. Per the germline V gene, CDR1 is MNHEY and CDR2 is SVGAGI. The V and J ends lost 1 base and 8 bases, in that order; junction bases with no gene match: 10. The CDR3 runs 16 residues. This CDR3 is CASSYFSGTGHYEQFF. CDR3 nucleotides: TGTGCCAGCAGTTACTTTTCCGGGACAGGCCATTATGAGCAGTTCTTC.

This sequence joins TRBV7-6 and TRBJ1-2; D possibly corresponds to TRBD1 (6 bases). The CDR3 is 14 residues long. V was shortened by 1 base and J by 8 bases, with 14 bases between the two germline ends. Germline loops: CDR1 SGHVS, CDR2 FNYEAQ. The CDR3 loop is CASSLGLGAGGYTF. The CDR3 nucleotides are TGTGCCAGCAGCTTAGGTCTGGGGGCTGGAGGCTACACCTTC.